This TCR beta chain emerged from a study of blood T cell repertoires in COVID-19. As for the study in general: Sample material is recorded as cDNA or gDNA derived from T cells, B-cell-depleted T cells, or PBMCs.

CDR3 length equals 16 residues. The germline CDR1 and CDR2 sequences are SGHTA and FQGNSA. Trimming took 1 base from V and 2 from J, leaving 13 bases between them. Original methodology: Amplification of reference gene primers provided the estimated nucleated cell counts. TCRdb keeps only in-frame clones here, not all; method: immunoSEQ multiplex PCR. The DNA gave D and trimming, while V, J and clone size come from that table. The sample records around 200,000 clones, less than 85% being singletons. This chain connects TRBV7-2 to TRBJ2-3; a possible D gene is TRBD1 (6 bases). The receptor comes from a woman aged 70 to 79 with acute or convalescent COVID-19. Input material: peripheral blood. This CDR3 reads CASSLGAGVNTDTQYF. The CDR3 DNA reads TGTGCCAGCAGCTTAGGGGCAGGGGTGAACACAGATACGCAGTATTTT.